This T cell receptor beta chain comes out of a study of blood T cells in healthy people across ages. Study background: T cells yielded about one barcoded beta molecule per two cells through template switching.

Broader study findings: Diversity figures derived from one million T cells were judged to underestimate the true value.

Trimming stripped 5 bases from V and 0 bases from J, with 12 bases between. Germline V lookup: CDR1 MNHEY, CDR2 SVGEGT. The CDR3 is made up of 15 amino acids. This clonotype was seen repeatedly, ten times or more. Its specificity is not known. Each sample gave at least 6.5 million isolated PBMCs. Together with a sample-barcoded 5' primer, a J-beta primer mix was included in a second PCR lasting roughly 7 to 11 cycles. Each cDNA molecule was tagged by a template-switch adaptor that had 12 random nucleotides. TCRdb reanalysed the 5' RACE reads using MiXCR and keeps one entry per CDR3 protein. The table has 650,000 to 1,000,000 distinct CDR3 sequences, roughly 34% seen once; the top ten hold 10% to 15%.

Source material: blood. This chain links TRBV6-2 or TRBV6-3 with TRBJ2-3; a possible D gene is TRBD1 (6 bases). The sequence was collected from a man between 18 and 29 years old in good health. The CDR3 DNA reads TGTGCCAGCAGTCGCGACAGGACTAGCACAGATACGCAGTATTTT. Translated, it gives CASSRDRTSTDTQYF.